This T cell receptor beta chain came from a study of T-cell reconstitution after alpha-beta-depleted transplantation in children. Preparation of the TCRbeta library used unique molecular identifiers. MiXCR, applied by TCRdb to the PCR reads, yields one record per CDR3 protein. The data show under 850,000 distinct CDR3 sequences, 10% to 15% seen once. The CDR3 contains 15 residues. Germline V gene lookup returns CDR1 SQVTM and CDR2 ANQGSEA. Trimming stripped 6 bases from V and 6 bases from J, with 21 bases between. This receptor was identified in a girl aged 2-10 years with congenital amegakaryocytic thrombocytopenia, due to receive a stem cell transplant. The sample consisted of PBMCs, taken before TCRalphabeta/CD19-depleted stem cell transplant. The rearrangement joins TRBV29-1 to TRBJ2-1; perhaps D is TRBD1 or TRBD2 (6 bases each). CDR3 bases: TGCAGCGTAGCTCGGGGGCAGGGCCCGGGCAATGAGCAGTTCTTC. This encodes CSVARGQGPGNEQFF.